This T cell receptor beta chain is from a study of T-cell memory formation after mild COVID-19. Study overall: TCR clusters showed largely donor specificity.

TCR alpha and TCR beta cDNA libraries carrying sample barcodes and UMIs were produced by 5'RACE using constant-segment primers. One entry per CDR3 protein, called by TCRdb with MiXCR from the 5' RACE reads. The sample lists some 190,000 distinct CDR3 sequences; around 19% were seen once. The CDR3 length is 16 residues. The V gene lost 7 bases and the J gene lost 1 base, with 17 bases spanning the gap. In this sample, this clonotype turned up many times. This sequence joins TRBV12-3 or TRBV12-4 and TRBJ1-3, with D possibly being TRBD1 (6 bases). The origin of this receptor is an adult woman who had mild COVID-19 (a few samples of this study predate the infection). Cell type and time point are not known. The source material was PBMCs or a T cell subset sorted from them (not recorded which). In nucleotides, the CDR3 is TGTGCCAGCAAACTGGGGGCCGGACAGTCTGGAAACACCATATATTTT. Translating it yields CASKLGAGQSGNTIYF.